One and the same sample provided the 13 T cell receptor beta chains below, sequenced in a study of shared clonotypes between healthy human individuals. The repertoire was sequenced with immunoSEQ multiplex PCR; TCRdb's copy has only in-frame clones and lacks some. This table holds 1.5 million to 2.5 million clones, about 95% found once. Naivety among CD8 cells was defined by CD45RO negativity and positive CCR7 selection, thereby excluding terminally differentiated effector memory CD45RA+ cells. The sample taken for sequencing was naive CD8+ T cells sorted from blood. The receptors stem from a man younger than 30 in good health.

CDR3: CASSLPWTSGFTDTQYF. CDR3 DNA: TGTGCCAGCAGCCTTCCCTGGACTAGCGGATTCACAGATACGCAGTATTTT. V and J are TRBV7-9 and TRBJ2-3, with 10 bases matching TRBD2. From germline, CDR1 is SEHNR and CDR2 FQNEAQ (reference sequence). V lost 5 bases, J lost 2 bases, and 10 bases stayed unmatched. There are 17 residues in the CDR3.

The V gene is TRBV5-3, the J gene TRBJ2-7; possibly TRBD1 for D (5 bases). TRBV5-3 is designated an ORF whose function remains uncertain. Trimming removed 1 base from V and 4 bases from J, with 15 bases in between. The CDR3 has 15 amino acids. CDR3 protein: CARSLRRQKIYEQYF. The CDR3, as DNA: TGTGCCAGAAGCTTGCGGCGACAGAAAATTTACGAGCAGTACTTC.

The chain employs TRBV7-3 and TRBJ2-7; D uncertain. The CDR3 contains 13 residues. Trimming shortened V by 0 bases and J by 6 bases, and 9 bases separated the two germline ends. CDR1 and CDR2 from the germline V gene are SGHTA and FQGTGA. CDR3 sequence (DNA): TGTGCCAGCAGCTTAACGTTGTACGCCGAGCAGTACTTC. This encodes CASSLTLYAEQYF.

The gene calls are TRBV5-4 and TRBJ2-7, with 11 bases fitting TRBD1. This CDR3 is 14 amino acids long. Germline-derived CDR1 and CDR2 are SGHNT and YYREEE (reference sequence). J lost 5 bases, V lost 4 bases, and 5 bases had no gene match. The CDR3 bases are TGTGCCAGCAGCCGGGACAGGGGGGGCGACGAGCAGTACTTC. This translates into CASSRDRGGDEQYF.

The J gene is TRBJ2-2, the V gene TRBV6-5, with no clear D. The CDR3 loop spans 12 amino acids. Looked up from germline, CDR1 is MNHEY and CDR2 is SVGAGI. Between the trimmed V and J ends, which lost 10 bases and 2 bases, there was a span of 8 bases. The CDR3, as DNA: TGTGCCACTCATTCCAACACCGGGGAGCTGTTTTTT. As protein: CATHSNTGELFF.

This clone came up a few times. The chain recombines TRBV30 with TRBJ1-2, with TRBD1 identical over 8 bases. V was pared by 0 bases and J by 7 bases, with 1 base of the junction left unmatched. The CDR3 is 12 residues long. Germline V lookup: CDR1 GTSNPN, CDR2 SVGIG (reference sequence). This CDR3 reads CAWSVQGGGYTF. DNA for the CDR3: TGTGCCTGGAGTGTACAGGGGGGTGGCTACACCTTC.

The J gene is TRBJ2-1, the V gene TRBV10-3; 10 bases line up with TRBD1. The germline gives CDR1 ENHRY, CDR2 SYGVKD. J was trimmed by 9 bases and V by 2 bases; bases with no gene match: 13. This CDR3 comprises 17 residues. CDR3 DNA sequence: TGTGCCATCAGTGAGCCGGGCCGGGACAGGGGTTTTATTGAGCAGTTCTTC. Its translation is CAISEPGRDRGFIEQFF.

V usage is TRBV19 and J usage is TRBJ2-5; 12 nucleotides match TRBD2. Germline V gene data show CDR1 as LNHDA and CDR2 as SQIVND (reference sequence). V shed 3 bases, J shed 5 bases, and the junction held 10 bases outside the gene matches. There are 17 residues in the CDR3. CDR3 amino acids: CASSIGLAGKFGETQYF. CDR3 in DNA: TGTGCCAGTAGTATTGGACTAGCGGGAAAATTCGGGGAGACCCAGTACTTC.

The chain recombines TRBV11-2 with TRBJ2-1; TRBD2 matches 7 bases. The CDR3 runs 15 residues. With V trimmed by 1 base and J by 7 bases, 7 bases remained unmatched. In germline, CDR1 is SGHAT, CDR2 FQNNGV. As DNA, the CDR3 is TGTGCCAGCAGCTTAGGGGGGGGAGAGGATAATGAGCAGTTCTTC. Its protein is CASSLGGGEDNEQFF.

The chain is built from TRBV5-8 and TRBJ2-7; D perhaps matches TRBD2 (7 bases). Trimming stripped 5 bases from V and 2 bases from J, with 17 bases between. Germline V CDR1 and CDR2: SGHTS, YDEGEE. There are 15 residues in the CDR3. The CDR3 sequence is CASRADSGEAYEQYF. The CDR3 DNA is TGTGCCAGCAGGGCGGACAGCGGGGAGGCCTACGAGCAGTACTTC.

The chain employs TRBV13 and TRBJ2-7; 7 positions agree with TRBD1. CDR3 size: 18 residues. V dropped 4 bases and J dropped 3; count of bases not matched to a gene: 18. Germline CDR1 and CDR2: PRHDT and FYEKMQ (reference sequence). As DNA, the CDR3 is TGTGCCAGCAGCTCCCGGGACAGCACGGTTATCCGGGGCTACGAGCAGTACTTC. Residues: CASSSRDSTVIRGYEQYF. Filled out from reference TRBV13 and TRBJ2-7, the complete variable domain reads AAGVIQSPRHLIKEKRETATLKCYPIPRHDTVYWYQQGPGQDPQFLISFYEKMQSDKGSIPDRFSAQQFSDYHSELNMSSLELGDSALYFCASSSRDSTVIRGYEQYFGPGTRLTVT.

The chain uses TRBV28 and TRBJ1-2, with D hard to call. This CDR3 region has 13 residues. CDR1 is MDHEN and CDR2 is SYDVKM in the germline V gene. Trimming cost V 5 bases and J 8 bases, with 15 bases left between them. The CDR3 DNA follows: TGTGCCAGCAGTGTTCAACTTTATGTGGGCTACACCTTC. Residues: CASSVQLYVGYTF.

A note on this clone: An end of the junction does not agree with germline; a read error may underlie this. The chain has TRBV7-9 and TRBJ2-3; TRBD2 aligns across 13 bases. Germline CDR1 and CDR2: SEHNR and FQNEAQ (reference sequence). This CDR3 contains 12 residues. This CDR3 reads CASSPPGLAGNF. The CDR3, as DNA: TGTGCCAGCAGCCCTCCGGGACTAGCGGGGAATTTT.